This T cell receptor (beta chain) was recovered during a study of T cell repertoires in cytomegalovirus infection. In the study overall: CMV infection together with matching HLA type was indicated by public TCR beta signatures.

Deletions cut 5 bases from V and 4 bases from J, with 17 bases between. Looked up from germline, CDR1 is SGHVS and CDR2 is FQNEAQ. The CDR3 is 15 amino acids. The sample holds a few counts of this clonotype. MiXCR, applied by TCRdb to the reads, yields one record per CDR3 protein. This table holds roughly 230,000 distinct CDR3 sequences, roughly 22% found once. The chain couples TRBV7-8 to TRBJ1-1, with no clear D. The source material was CD8+ T cells from PBMCs. The receptor was isolated from a human donor in good health (CMV status not recorded). Some clones in this sample may be carry-over from other donors' samples. DNA of the CDR3: TGTGCCAGCAGCACCCGGACGGTCTTGGGCACTGAAGCTTTCTTT. Its protein is CASSTRTVLGTEAFF.